The T cell receptor (beta chain) under discussion was sequenced for a study of blood T cell repertoires in COVID-19. Study-level information: The United States, Italy and Spain were the sources of the acute and convalescent COVID-19 samples.

Assay: immunoSEQ multiplex PCR; the TCRdb copy retains only in-frame clones and omits some. The data hold approximately 110,000 clones, with approximately 78% observed a single time. This receptor was obtained from an older man with acute or convalescent COVID-19. Material: peripheral blood.

The CDR3 loop is CASSYTSGGTTDTQYF. The CDR3 nucleotides read TGTGCCAGCAGCTACACTAGCGGGGGGACCACAGATACGCAGTATTTT. The chain joins TRBV5-4 to TRBJ2-3; 12 bases are shared with TRBD2. Losses at the gene ends were 3 bases for V and 2 bases for J; bases not matched to a gene: 4. Germline CDR1 reads SGHNT; CDR2 reads YYREEE (reference sequence). The CDR3 contains 16 residues.